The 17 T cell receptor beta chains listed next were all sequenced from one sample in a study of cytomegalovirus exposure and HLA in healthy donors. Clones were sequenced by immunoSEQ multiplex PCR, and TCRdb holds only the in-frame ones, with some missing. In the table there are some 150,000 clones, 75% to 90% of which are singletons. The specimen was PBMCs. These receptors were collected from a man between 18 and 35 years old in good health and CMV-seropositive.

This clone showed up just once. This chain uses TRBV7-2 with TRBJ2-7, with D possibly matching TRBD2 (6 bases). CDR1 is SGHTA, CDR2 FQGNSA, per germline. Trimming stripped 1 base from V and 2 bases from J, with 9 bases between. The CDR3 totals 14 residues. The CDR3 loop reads CASSLGGRTYEQYF. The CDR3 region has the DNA TGTGCCAGCAGCTTAGGAGGGAGGACCTACGAGCAGTACTTC.

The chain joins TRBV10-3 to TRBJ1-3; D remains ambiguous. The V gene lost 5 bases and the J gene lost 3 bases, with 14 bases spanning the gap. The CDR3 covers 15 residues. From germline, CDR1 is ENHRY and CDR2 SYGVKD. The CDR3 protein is CAISPLSANGNTIYF. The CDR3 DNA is TGTGCCATCAGTCCCCTGTCTGCGAATGGAAACACCATATATTTT.

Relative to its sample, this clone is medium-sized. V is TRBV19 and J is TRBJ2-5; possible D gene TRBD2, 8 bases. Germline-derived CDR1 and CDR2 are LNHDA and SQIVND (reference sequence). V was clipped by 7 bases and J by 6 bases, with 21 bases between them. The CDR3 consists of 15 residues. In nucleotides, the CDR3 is TGTGCCAGTACCGAGGGGGCGGGGGGCTTGAAGACCCAGTACTTC. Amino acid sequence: CASTEGAGGLKTQYF.

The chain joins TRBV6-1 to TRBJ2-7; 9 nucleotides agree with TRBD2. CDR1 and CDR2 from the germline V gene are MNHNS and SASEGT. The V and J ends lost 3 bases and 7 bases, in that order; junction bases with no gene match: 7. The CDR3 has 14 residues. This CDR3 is CASSDLAGLREQYF. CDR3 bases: TGTGCCAGCAGTGATCTAGCGGGACTGAGAGAGCAGTACTTC.

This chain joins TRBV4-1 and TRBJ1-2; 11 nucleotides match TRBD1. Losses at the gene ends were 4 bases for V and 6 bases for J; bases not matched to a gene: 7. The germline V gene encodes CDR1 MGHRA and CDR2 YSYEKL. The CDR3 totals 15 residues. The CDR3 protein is CASSRPGQGVDGYTF. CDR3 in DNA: TGCGCCAGCAGCCGACCGGGACAGGGGGTAGATGGCTACACCTTC.

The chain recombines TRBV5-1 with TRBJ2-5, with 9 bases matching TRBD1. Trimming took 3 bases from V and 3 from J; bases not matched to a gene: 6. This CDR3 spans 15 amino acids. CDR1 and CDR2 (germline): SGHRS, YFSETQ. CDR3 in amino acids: CASSSRTGAEETQYF. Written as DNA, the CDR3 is TGCGCCAGCAGCTCGAGGACAGGGGCGGAAGAGACCCAGTACTTC.

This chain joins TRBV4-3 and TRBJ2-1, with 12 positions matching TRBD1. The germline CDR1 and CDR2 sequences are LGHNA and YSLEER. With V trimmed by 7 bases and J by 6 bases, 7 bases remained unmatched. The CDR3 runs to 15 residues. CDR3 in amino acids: CASNQGQGAVNEQFF. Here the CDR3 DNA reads TGCGCCAGCAACCAGGGACAGGGGGCGGTCAATGAGCAGTTCTTC.

CDR3 region: CASRQGRYEQYF. The CDR3 DNA is TGTGCCAGCAGACAGGGGCGCTACGAGCAGTACTTC. The chain links TRBV6-5 to TRBJ2-7; 7 positions match TRBD1. Per the germline V gene, CDR1 is MNHEY and CDR2 is SVGAGI. The CDR3 consists of 12 residues. V lost 6 bases to trimming and J lost 3 bases; unmatched junction nucleotides: 2.

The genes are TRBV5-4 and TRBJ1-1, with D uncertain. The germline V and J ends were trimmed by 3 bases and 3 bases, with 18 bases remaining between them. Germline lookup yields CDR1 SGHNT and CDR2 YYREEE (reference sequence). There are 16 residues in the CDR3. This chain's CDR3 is CASSSAGPGRDTEAFF. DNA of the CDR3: TGTGCCAGCAGCTCGGCCGGCCCTGGGCGAGACACTGAAGCTTTCTTT.

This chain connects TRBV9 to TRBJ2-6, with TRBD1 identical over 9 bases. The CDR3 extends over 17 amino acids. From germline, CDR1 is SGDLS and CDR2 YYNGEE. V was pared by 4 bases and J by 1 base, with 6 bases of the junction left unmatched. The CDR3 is CASSRTGGISGANVLTF. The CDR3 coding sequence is TGTGCCAGCAGCCGAACAGGGGGCATATCTGGGGCCAACGTCCTGACTTTC.

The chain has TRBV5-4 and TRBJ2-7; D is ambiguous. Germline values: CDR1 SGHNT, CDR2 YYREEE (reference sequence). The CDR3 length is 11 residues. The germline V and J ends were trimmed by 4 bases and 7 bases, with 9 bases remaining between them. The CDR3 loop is CASSHYGEQYF. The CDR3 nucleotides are TGTGCCAGCAGCCACTATGGGGAGCAGTACTTC.

DNA for the CDR3: TGTGCCACCCACCAGGGACAGCAACCTGAAAAACTGTTTTTT. Amino acids: CATHQGQQPEKLFF. This chain connects TRBV9 to TRBJ1-4; 7 bases are a match to TRBD1. V shed 9 bases, J shed 7 bases, and the junction held 12 bases outside the gene matches. The CDR3 runs 14 residues. Germline V gives CDR1 SGDLS, CDR2 YYNGEE.

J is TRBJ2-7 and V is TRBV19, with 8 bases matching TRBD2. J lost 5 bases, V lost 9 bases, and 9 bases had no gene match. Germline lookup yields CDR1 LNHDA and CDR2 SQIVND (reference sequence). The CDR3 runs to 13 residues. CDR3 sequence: CARLPGLGNEQYF. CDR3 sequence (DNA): TGTGCCAGGCTACCGGGACTAGGTAACGAGCAGTACTTC. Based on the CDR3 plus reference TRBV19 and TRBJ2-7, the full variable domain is DGGITQSPKYLFRKEGQNVTLSCEQNLNHDAMYWYRQDPGQGLRLIYYSQIVNDFQKGDIAEGYSVSREKKESFPLTVTSAQKNPTAFYLCARLPGLGNEQYFGPGTRLTVT.

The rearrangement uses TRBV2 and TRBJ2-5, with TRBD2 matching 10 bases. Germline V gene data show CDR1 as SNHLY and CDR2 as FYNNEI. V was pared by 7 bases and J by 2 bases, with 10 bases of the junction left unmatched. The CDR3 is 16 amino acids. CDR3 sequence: CASTGLAGGRQETQYF. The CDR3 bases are TGTGCCAGCACGGGGTTAGCGGGGGGTCGGCAAGAGACCCAGTACTTC.

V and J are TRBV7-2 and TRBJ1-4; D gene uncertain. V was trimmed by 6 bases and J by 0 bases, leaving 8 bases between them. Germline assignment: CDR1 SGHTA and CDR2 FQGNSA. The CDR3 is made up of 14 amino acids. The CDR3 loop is CASSQAPTNEKLFF. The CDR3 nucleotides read TGTGCCAGCAGTCAGGCCCCAACTAATGAAAAACTGTTTTTT.

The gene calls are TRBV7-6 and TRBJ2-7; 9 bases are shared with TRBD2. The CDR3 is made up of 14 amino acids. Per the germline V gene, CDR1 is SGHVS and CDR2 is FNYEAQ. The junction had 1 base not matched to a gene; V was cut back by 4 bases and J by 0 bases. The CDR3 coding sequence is TGTGCCAGCAGCTATAGCGGGGGCTCCTACGAGCAGTACTTC. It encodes CASSYSGGSYEQYF.

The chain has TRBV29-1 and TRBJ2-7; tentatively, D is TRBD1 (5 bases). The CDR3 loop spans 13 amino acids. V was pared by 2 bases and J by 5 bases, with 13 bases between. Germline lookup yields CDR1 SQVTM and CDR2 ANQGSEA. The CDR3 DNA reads TGCAGCGTTGAATCGCGACAGATGAACGAGCAGTACTTC. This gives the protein CSVESRQMNEQYF.